The 9 T cell receptor beta chains reported below all come from one sample, sequenced in a study of CD8+CD57+ T cells in acquired aplastic anemia. Investigators profiled TCR beta VDJ and CDR3 from genomic DNA template. One entry per CDR3 protein results from TCRdb running MiXCR on the reads. This sample carries 220,000 or so distinct CDR3 sequences, around three fifths of them seen once, and the ten largest clones take around three fifths. The patients chosen for sequencing had shown expansion of CD8+CD57+ cells (detected by flow cytometry). Source material: sorted CD4+, CD8+, or CD8+CD57+ T cells (not recorded which) from PBMCs. The source is a human donor with aplastic anemia.

There are many counts of this clonotype. This chain connects TRBV7-9 to TRBJ2-2; TRBD1 matches at 7 bases. In germline, CDR1 is SEHNR, CDR2 FQNEAQ (reference sequence). The CDR3 consists of 16 residues. J lost 1 base, V lost 4 bases, and 6 bases had no gene match. The CDR3 sequence is CASSSPGTENTGELFF. The CDR3 DNA is TGTGCCAGCAGCTCACCCGGGACAGAGAACACCGGGGAGCTGTTTTTT.

This clonotype was counted a single time. A junction boundary mismatches the germline segment, possibly from a read error. The rearrangement uses TRBV5-4 and TRBJ2-7, with D unclear. CDR1 and CDR2 from the germline V gene are SGHNT and YYREEE (reference sequence). The CDR3 spans 16 residues. The CDR3 here is CASSSPINTGPYERYF. The DNA for the CDR3 is TGTGCCAGCAGCTCACCGATAAACACCGGGCCGTACGAGCGGTACTTC.

This clonotype turned up a few times. This chain connects TRBV7-3 to TRBJ2-7, with no clear D. Germline values: CDR1 SGHTA, CDR2 FQGTGA. V was cut by 5 bases and J by 3 bases, with 14 bases left in between. The length of the CDR3 is 14 residues. CDR3 DNA: TGTGCCAGCAGCCTGACGGACCTGAACTACGAGCAGTACTTC. It codes for CASSLTDLNYEQYF. Complete variable domain (other parts from reference TRBV7-3 and TRBJ2-7): GAGVSQTPSNKVTEKGKYVELRCDPISGHTALYWYRQSLGQGPEFLIYFQGTGAADDSGLPNDRFFAVRPEGSVSTLKIQRTERGDSAVYLCASSLTDLNYEQYFGPGTRLTVT.

This rearrangement joins TRBV7-9 to TRBJ1-2; possibly TRBD1 for D (6 bases). V was shortened by 6 bases and J by 2 bases, with 19 bases between the two germline ends. The CDR3 covers 16 residues. CDR1 SEHNR and CDR2 FQNEAQ come from the germline V gene (reference sequence). Here the CDR3 reads CASSPAWGPYNYGYTF. Written as DNA, the CDR3 is TGTGCCAGCAGTCCAGCGTGGGGGCCGTACAACTATGGCTACACCTTC.

In the case of this clonotype: Possible read error: a much larger clone is one base away. V is TRBV5-4 and J is TRBJ2-1; 7 bases are a match to TRBD2. The CDR3 covers 14 residues. Germline V gene data show CDR1 as SGHNT and CDR2 as YYREEE (reference sequence). The CDR3 sequence is CASSLGRDYNGQFF. The CDR3 DNA sequence: TGTGCCAGCAGCTTGGGGAGGGACTACAATGGGCAGTTCTTC.

The gene calls are TRBV2 and TRBJ1-1, with a possible D match to TRBD1 (6 bases). Deletions cut 6 bases from V and 5 bases from J, with 19 bases between. The germline gives CDR1 SNHLY, CDR2 FYNNEI. There are 15 residues in the CDR3. CDR3 sequence reads: CASRAGAGTWTEAFF. Here the CDR3 DNA reads TGTGCCAGCAGGGCGGGGGCAGGTACGTGGACTGAAGCTTTCTTT.

This clonotype appeared a few times. The chain uses TRBV2 and TRBJ1-4; 7 bases fit TRBD1. The CDR3 is 14 amino acids. With V trimmed by 6 bases and J by 7 bases, 8 bases remained unmatched. CDR1 and CDR2 (germline): SNHLY, FYNNEI. The CDR3 protein is CASRDRTGLEKLFF. In DNA, the CDR3 is TGTGCCAGCAGGGATAGGACAGGCCTTGAAAAACTGTTTTTT.

Only one count was recorded for this clonotype. This chain joins TRBV4-1 and TRBJ2-7, with 7 nucleotides matching TRBD1. This CDR3 has 15 amino acids. Trimming cost V 4 bases and J 4 bases; bases outside gene matches: 10. Germline V gene lookup returns CDR1 MGHRA and CDR2 YSYEKL. The CDR3 nucleotides are TGCGCCAGCAGCCTCTCGACAGGGTATTTTTACGAGCAGTACTTC. This codes for CASSLSTGYFYEQYF.

The chain recombines TRBV2 with TRBJ2-1; 8 bases align to TRBD2. The junction had 9 bases not matched to a gene; V was cut back by 5 bases and J by 6 bases. CDR1 is SNHLY, CDR2 FYNNEI, per germline. This CDR3 is built from 15 residues. The CDR3 is CASSYSGTKANEQFF. CDR3 nucleotides: TGTGCCAGCAGTTATAGCGGGACCAAGGCCAATGAGCAGTTCTTC.